This T cell receptor beta chain was obtained from a study of cytomegalovirus exposure and HLA in healthy donors. Per germline, CDR1 SGDLS and CDR2 YYNGEE. The CDR3 runs to 15 residues. V dropped 0 bases and J dropped 2 bases, with 11 bases sitting between them. Vbeta (60) and Jbeta (13) primers were used in the PCR. Libraries were prepared by immunoSEQ multiplex PCR; TCRdb keeps only in-frame clonotypes and omits some of them. This table has approximately 210,000 clones, less than 85% appearing once. Study-level points and caveats: For most TCR sequences rarity was the rule, although some public TCRs occurred in many donors. With later analysis, a missense DCLRE1C variant became linked to TCR beta V- and J-gene trimming.

As to this clone: Its antigen is undetermined.

V and J are TRBV9 and TRBJ1-1; no firm D call. The origin of this receptor is a girl between 5 and 17 years old in good health and CMV-seropositive. The sample consisted of PBMCs. The CDR3 nucleotides read TGTGCCAGCAGCGTAGGAGCAGGAAGAAACACTGAAGCTTTCTTT. Amino acid sequence: CASSVGAGRNTEAFF.